These T cell receptor beta chains were read from a single sample in a study of blood T cell repertoires in COVID-19. The data were produced by immunoSEQ multiplex PCR, yet TCRdb's version contains in-frame clones alone and is incomplete. This table has approximately 68,000 clones, around nine tenths appearing once. Sequenced material: peripheral blood. These receptors all stem from a woman aged 55-69 years with acute or convalescent COVID-19. Both conserved end residues are part of each CDR3. Each record gives: D gene, V gene, J gene, clone size, CDR3 DNA, CDR3 protein. The D gene is left open where the match is weak. A row's size may be missing; if present it is once, few, many or a size class.

TRBD1	TRBV2	TRBJ2-3	-	TGTGCCAGCAGTTACAGGGGCCGTAGCACAGATACGCAGTATTTT	CASSYRGRSTDTQYF
TRBD1	TRBV28	TRBJ2-2	once	TGTGCCAGCGGTTTCCCCGGGACAGGGAACGGGGAGCTGTTTTTT	CASGFPGTGNGELFF
TRBD1	TRBV6-5	TRBJ1-5	-	TGTGCCAGCAGTAGACAGGGGGCCGGTCAGCCCCAGCATTTT	CASSRQGAGQPQHF
TRBD1	TRBV2	TRBJ1-4	-	TGTGCCAGCAGTGCCGACAGGGGAAATAATGAAAAACTGTTTTTT	CASSADRGNNEKLFF
-	TRBV4-2	TRBJ1-1	-	TGTGCCAGCAGCCAAGGAGGATGGAGGGGGAACACTGAAGCTTTCTTT	CASSQGGWRGNTEAFF
TRBD1	TRBV5-1	TRBJ1-4	-	TGCGCCAGCAGCGGAACAGGGGGAGCTAATGAAAAACTGTTTTTT	CASSGTGGANEKLFF
-	TRBV27	TRBJ2-1	-	TGTGCCAGCAGTTTGCCAACGGGACTTCCCTCCGATGAGCAGTTCTTC	CASSLPTGLPSDEQFF
TRBD1	TRBV5-4	TRBJ1-1	few	TGTGCCAGCAGCTTGGGGACAGGGCGTGACACTGAAGCTTTCTTT	CASSLGTGRDTEAFF
-	TRBV6-1	TRBJ1-1	-	TGTGCCAGCAGTGTACTAACAGGGTTGACTAACACTGAAGCTTTCTTT	CASSVLTGLTNTEAFF
-	TRBV12-3/TRBV12-4	TRBJ1-4	-	TGTGCCAGCAGAGGGCGGGGAAAACTGTTTTTT	CASRGRGKLFF
TRBD2	TRBV6-5	TRBJ2-5	-	TGTGCCAGCACTGGACTAGCCGGGGAGACCCAGTACTTC	CASTGLAGETQYF
TRBD1	TRBV5-8	TRBJ1-3	-	TGTGCCAGCAGCTTGTATCAGGGGGCAGGTGGAAACACCATATATTTT	CASSLYQGAGGNTIYF
TRBD2	TRBV7-2	TRBJ2-1	-	TGTGCCAGCAGCTTACTTAGCGGGGGGCCCAAGGGTGAGCAGTTCTTC	CASSLLSGGPKGEQFF
-	TRBV11-3	TRBJ2-1	-	TGTGCCAGCAGCCAACGCAGACAGGCGTACAATGAGCAGTTCTTC	CASSQRRQAYNEQFF
-	TRBV2	TRBJ1-1	once	TGTGCCAGCAGGAAGGACATTATGAACACTGAAGCTTTCTTT	CASRKDIMNTEAFF
-	TRBV4-2	TRBJ2-3	-	TGTGCCAGCAGCCAAGAGGGGGCTAAAGATACGCAGTATTTT	CASSQEGAKDTQYF
TRBD2	TRBV7-6	TRBJ2-1	-	TGTGCCAGCAGCGACCTACTAGCGGGGGTACCACAGTTCTTC	CASSDLLAGVPQFF